The 24 T cell receptor beta chains presented below share a single source sample, sequenced in a study of vaccination and CD4 T cells after COVID-19. Treatment defined: approximately 9-day PBMC culture with coronavirus spike peptide pools or control peptides (ViraFEST assay). Their antigen targets remain unknown. Sequencing of cultured CD4+ T cell DNA used the Oncomine TCR Beta short-read assay. TCRdb reanalysed the PCR reads using MiXCR and keeps one entry per CDR3 protein. The sample yields roughly 11,000 distinct CDR3 sequences, less than 75% seen once. Here the sequenced sample was CD4+ T cells from blood, cultured in vitro, taken before SARS-CoV-2 vaccination. Source of these receptors: a human donor who had recovered from COVID-19.

The table lists this clonotype with a few counts. The chain links TRBV20-1 to TRBJ2-1, with D perhaps given as TRBD1 or TRBD2 (5 bases each). The CDR3 has 22 residues. CDR1 and CDR2 from the germline V gene are DFQATT and SNEGSKA (reference sequence). V lost 0 bases and J lost 1, with 31 bases in between. The CDR3 DNA sequence: TGCAGTGCTAGAGATCGGTTGGGCAGAGGGTCGGACCGAGGGGTTTCCTACAATGAGCAGTTCTTC. This gives the protein CSARDRLGRGSDRGVSYNEQFF.

The CDR3, as DNA: TGTGCCAGCAGTAACCCCCTGGGGTCTAGCGGGAGAAGGGCAGATACGCAGTATTTT. Its translation is CASSNPLGSSGRRADTQYF. J is TRBJ2-3 and V is TRBV2; 10 nucleotides align to TRBD2. V was clipped by 5 bases and J by 4 bases; unmatched bases: 18. The length of the CDR3 is 19 residues. Germline loops: CDR1 SNHLY, CDR2 FYNNEI.

This chain connects TRBV4-1 to TRBJ2-7, with TRBD1 matching 8 bases. The CDR3 runs 15 residues. With 4 bases clipped from V and 6 bases from J, the junction kept 11 bases outside the gene matches. Germline loops: CDR1 MGHRA, CDR2 YSYEKL. As DNA, the CDR3 is TGCGCCAGCAGCCTCGGGACAGGCCCTCCTGGCGAGCAGTACTTC. This sequence encodes CASSLGTGPPGEQYF.

The table lists this clonotype with a few counts. J is TRBJ2-1 and V is TRBV2; TRBD2 matches 9 bases. The CDR3 totals 14 residues. V lost 5 bases, J lost 6 bases, and 5 bases stayed unmatched. CDR1 and CDR2 from the germline V gene are SNHLY and FYNNEI. CDR3 region: CASSSETSGNEQFF. CDR3 coding DNA: TGTGCCAGCAGTTCTGAGACTAGCGGCAATGAGCAGTTCTTC.

The V call is TRBV7-9, the J call TRBJ1-1, with a weak D call TRBD1 (5 bases). The germline V gene encodes CDR1 SEHNR and CDR2 FQNEAQ (reference sequence). V shed 0 bases and J shed 4 bases, with 6 bases lying between them. The CDR3 has 13 residues. CDR3 protein: CASSLAGATEAFF. The CDR3, as DNA: TGTGCCAGCAGCTTAGCTGGGGCCACTGAAGCTTTCTTT.

The chain employs TRBV19 and TRBJ1-2; unclear D gene. The V end lost 7 bases, the J end lost 8 bases, and 14 bases lay between the germline ends. This CDR3 spans 12 amino acids. Germline lookup yields CDR1 LNHDA and CDR2 SQIVND (reference sequence). DNA of the CDR3: TGTGCCAGTACCACCCGGGAACTCGGCTACACCTTC. It yields the protein CASTTRELGYTF.

This clonotype was counted between two and nine times. This chain uses TRBV19 with TRBJ1-5; maybe TRBD1 (5 bases). V lost 5 bases, J lost 4 bases, and 15 bases lay in between. The CDR3 is 15 amino acids. Per germline, CDR1 LNHDA and CDR2 SQIVND (reference sequence). CDR3 amino acids: CASSGWDGRNQPQHF. Here the CDR3 DNA reads TGTGCCAGTAGTGGCTGGGACGGGAGGAATCAGCCCCAGCATTTT.

The count of this clonotype is one. The J gene is TRBJ2-5, the V gene TRBV20-1; D is unresolved. V was trimmed by 5 bases and J by 0 bases, leaving 7 bases between them. CDR3 length equals 12 residues. Per the germline V gene, CDR1 is DFQATT and CDR2 is SNEGSKA (reference sequence). The CDR3 DNA reads as TGCAGTGCTCACGCGTACCAAGAGACCCAGTACTTC. It translates to CSAHAYQETQYF.

V gene TRBV10-2 combines with J gene TRBJ2-3; the D is unclear. With 6 bases removed from V and 2 bases from J, the gap between germline ends came to 3 bases. The CDR3 length is 11 residues. From germline, CDR1 is WSHSY and CDR2 SAAADI. In DNA form, the CDR3 reads TGCGCCAGCAGACACACAGATACGCAGTATTTT. Encoded protein: CASRHTDTQYF.

This clonotype showed up just a few times. V gene TRBV20-1 combines with J gene TRBJ1-2; D gene uncertain. V shed 0 bases and J shed 4 bases, with 21 bases lying between them. This CDR3 is built from 17 residues. Germline V lookup: CDR1 DFQATT, CDR2 SNEGSKA (reference sequence). CDR3 region: CSARDSRGLHLGYGYTF. The CDR3 coding sequence is TGCAGTGCTAGAGATAGTCGCGGGCTCCATCTCGGCTATGGCTACACCTTC.

This clonotype showed up just a few times. The chain combines TRBV20-1 with TRBJ1-5; TRBD1 is a possible D gene (5 bases). CDR1 and CDR2 (germline): DFQATT, SNEGSKA (reference sequence). Trimming took off 0 bases at V and 7 bases at J, with 16 bases between the two ends. This CDR3 has 15 residues. The CDR3, as DNA: TGCAGTGCTAGAGATGGGCGGGGCTCAGGGCAGCCCCAGCATTTT. Translated: CSARDGRGSGQPQHF.

This clonotype was counted between two and nine times. The chain carries TRBV15 and TRBJ2-5; 8 bases match TRBD1. This CDR3 spans 13 amino acids. The junction had 3 bases not matched to a gene; V was cut back by 6 bases and J by 3 bases. Germline V gene sequence: CDR1 LNHNV, CDR2 YYDKDF (reference sequence). Here the CDR3 reads CATRRTGKETQYF. The CDR3 DNA is TGTGCCACCAGACGGACAGGGAAAGAGACCCAGTACTTC. Full variable domain (rest looked up from reference TRBV15 and TRBJ2-5): DAMVIQNPRYQVTQFGKPVTLSCSQTLNHNVMYWYQQKSSQAPKLLFHYYDKDFNNEADTPDNFQSRRPNTSFCFLDIRSPGLGDTAMYLCATRRTGKETQYFGPGTRLLVL.

The chain links TRBV6-2 or TRBV6-3 to TRBJ2-7; D unresolved. The CDR3 contains 11 residues. The germline V and J ends were trimmed by 8 bases and 3 bases, with 8 bases remaining between them. The germline gives CDR1 MNHEY, CDR2 SVGEGT. This CDR3 reads CASGRDYEQYF. CDR3 nucleotide sequence: TGTGCCAGCGGAAGGGACTACGAGCAGTACTTC.

The rearrangement joins TRBV12-3 or TRBV12-4 to TRBJ2-3; D not certain. Trimming removed 6 bases at V and 0 bases at J, with 10 bases between. The CDR3 consists of 14 residues. The CDR3 is CASRSMRSTDTQYF. The CDR3 DNA is TGTGCCAGCAGAAGTATGAGAAGCACAGATACGCAGTATTTT.

The chain links TRBV2 to TRBJ2-5, with 7 bases identical to TRBD2. Germline values: CDR1 SNHLY, CDR2 FYNNEI. The V and J ends lost 7 bases and 7 bases, in that order; junction bases with no gene match: 15. The CDR3 runs 15 residues. This chain's CDR3 is CASNSQGSGGGTQYF. CDR3 coding DNA: TGTGCCAGCAATTCCCAGGGCTCGGGGGGAGGGACCCAGTACTTC.

This chain connects TRBV20-1 to TRBJ2-3; 12 positions match TRBD2. The germline gives CDR1 DFQATT, CDR2 SNEGSKA (reference sequence). The CDR3 runs 18 residues. V shed 3 bases and J 2 bases; nucleotides not matched to a gene: 12. CDR3 nucleotides: TGCAGTGCTAGTGATCCTAGCGGGAGGGCCTACCACACAGATACGCAGTATTTT. This sequence encodes CSASDPSGRAYHTDTQYF.

DNA of the CDR3: TGTGCCAGTCGGGGGGGCATGACAGGCTCCTACGAGCAGTACTTC. Protein sequence: CASRGGMTGSYEQYF. This rearrangement joins TRBV19 to TRBJ2-7, with 8 nucleotides matching TRBD2. Per the germline V gene, CDR1 is LNHDA and CDR2 is SQIVND (reference sequence). J gave up 0 bases and V 8 bases, and 9 bases lay outside the gene matches. This CDR3 comprises 15 residues. Together with reference TRBV19 and TRBJ2-7, the CDR3 gives the full variable domain: DGGITQSPKYLFRKEGQNVTLSCEQNLNHDAMYWYRQDPGQGLRLIYYSQIVNDFQKGDIAEGYSVSREKKESFPLTVTSAQKNPTAFYLCASRGGMTGSYEQYFGPGTRLTVT.

This clonotype turned up a few times. The rearrangement links TRBV7-9 to TRBJ2-5; D is undetermined. Trimming took 3 bases from V and 4 from J, leaving 9 bases between them. The CDR3 length is 13 residues. Germline-derived CDR1 and CDR2 are SEHNR and FQNEAQ (reference sequence). The DNA for the CDR3 is TGTGCCAGCAGCTTTGTATCCCGAGAGACCCAGTACTTC. It specifies CASSFVSRETQYF. Filled out from reference TRBV7-9 and TRBJ2-5, the complete variable domain reads DTGVSQNPRHKITKRGQNVTFRCDPISEHNRLYWYRQTLGQGPEFLTYFQNEAQLEKSRLLSDRFSAERPKGSFSTLEIQRTEQGDSAMYLCASSFVSRETQYFGPGTRLLVL.

This clonotype has more than one count but fewer than ten. The CDR3 reads CAISTKLAGVLGFAGELFF. The CDR3 DNA reads as TGTGCCATCAGTACAAAACTAGCGGGAGTGTTAGGTTTCGCCGGGGAGCTGTTTTTT. The chain carries TRBV10-3 and TRBJ2-2, with TRBD2 matching 11 bases. Germline CDR1 is ENHRY and CDR2 is SYGVKD. With V trimmed by 5 bases and J by 6 bases, 17 bases remained unmatched. There are 19 residues in the CDR3.

The chain combines TRBV11-1 with TRBJ1-2; D call uncertain. Trimming shortened V by 2 bases and J by 4 bases, and 14 bases separated the two germline ends. Germline V CDR1 and CDR2: SGHAT, FQDESV (reference sequence). The CDR3 has 15 amino acids. DNA of the CDR3: TGTGCCAGCAGCTTACAACCCGCGCCCCCCTATGGCTACACCTTC. Translated, it gives CASSLQPAPPYGYTF.

In this sample, this clonotype turned up a few times. The rearrangement uses TRBV24-1 and TRBJ1-2, with D unresolved. Trimming removed 3 bases at V and 5 bases at J, with 21 bases between. Germline V gene sequence: CDR1 KGHDR, CDR2 SFDVKD. This CDR3 is 17 amino acids long. The CDR3 region is CATSDATDATLIYGYTF. The DNA for the CDR3 is TGTGCCACCAGTGATGCCACAGACGCGACATTGATTTATGGCTACACCTTC.

This clonotype showed up just once. The V call is TRBV6-1, the J call TRBJ1-2, with 11 bases fitting TRBD1. Germline CDR1 is MNHNS and CDR2 is SASEGT. The CDR3 extends over 14 amino acids. J lost 8 bases, V lost 5 bases, and 7 bases had no gene match. The CDR3 DNA reads TGTGCCAGCAGTCGTCCGGGACAGGGGGGAGGCTACACCTTC. Translating gives CASSRPGQGGGYTF.

The rearrangement joins TRBV7-6 to TRBJ2-1, with 8 bases fitting TRBD2. V was clipped by 3 bases and J by 0 bases; unmatched bases: 13. Germline CDR1 reads SGHVS; CDR2 reads FNYEAQ. The length of the CDR3 is 19 residues. The CDR3 nucleotides read TGTGCCAGCAGCTTCGGGCTAGCGGGTACCAAAATCTCCTACAATGAGCAGTTCTTC. Protein product: CASSFGLAGTKISYNEQFF.

The chain has TRBV19 and TRBJ1-2; tentatively, D is TRBD1 (5 bases). The CDR3 has 13 amino acids. The germline V and J ends were trimmed by 3 bases and 8 bases, with 13 bases remaining between them. CDR1 LNHDA and CDR2 SQIVND come from the germline V gene (reference sequence). Here the CDR3 reads CASSIVVGDGYTF. DNA for the CDR3: TGTGCCAGTAGTATCGTAGTAGGGGACGGCTACACCTTC.